Listed below are T cell receptor beta chains from one sample, sequenced in a study of blood T cell repertoires in COVID-19. The method was immunoSEQ multiplex PCR; TCRdb's version includes in-frame clones alone and lacks a portion of them. The profile shows roughly 200,000 clones, approximately 84% of them singletons. The sample consisted of peripheral blood. These receptors originate from a woman aged 80 or over with acute or convalescent COVID-19. Each CDR3 is given with its conserved first and last residue. The D gene is left open where the match is weak. For some rows the clone size is stated as once, few or many, or as a class when expanded; others skip it.

CDR3nt: TGTGCCAGTAGTATCGCGGGAGATCGGGCAGATACGCAGTATTTT
CDR3aa: CASSIAGDRADTQYF
j_gene: TRBJ2-3
v_gene: TRBV19
abundance: NA
d_gene: TRBD2

CDR3nt: TGCGCCAGCAGCCCACAAATACAGGGGCCCTACAATGAGCAGTTCTTC
CDR3aa: CASSPQIQGPYNEQFF
j_gene: TRBJ2-1
v_gene: TRBV4-3
abundance: NA
d_gene: TRBD1

CDR3nt: TGCGCCAGCAGCCAAGCGATCACAGGGGCCAATGAGCAGTTCTTC
CDR3aa: CASSQAITGANEQFF
j_gene: TRBJ2-1
v_gene: TRBV4-3
abundance: NA
d_gene: TRBD1

CDR3nt: TGTGCCAGCAGTCGACAGGGGAGGGATACGCAGTATTTT
CDR3aa: CASSRQGRDTQYF
j_gene: TRBJ2-3
v_gene: TRBV6-4
abundance: NA
d_gene: TRBD1

CDR3nt: TGTGCCAGCAGCTTAACTACCCGAAATCAGCCCCAGCATTTT
CDR3aa: CASSLTTRNQPQHF
j_gene: TRBJ1-5
v_gene: TRBV7-2
abundance: NA
d_gene: NA

CDR3nt: TGTGCCAGTAGGGATCGTGCAGGGCTGGGCATGAACACTGAAGCTTTCTTT
CDR3aa: CASRDRAGLGMNTEAFF
j_gene: TRBJ1-1
v_gene: TRBV19
abundance: few
d_gene: NA

CDR3nt: TGTGCCAGCTCACCCGGTCTCGATCAGCCCCAGCATTTT
CDR3aa: CASSPGLDQPQHF
j_gene: TRBJ1-5
v_gene: TRBV18
abundance: NA
d_gene: NA

CDR3nt: TGTGCCACCAGTGATTGGGGACTAGCGGGCACAGATACGCAGTATTTT
CDR3aa: CATSDWGLAGTDTQYF
j_gene: TRBJ2-3
v_gene: TRBV24-1
abundance: once
d_gene: TRBD2

CDR3nt: TGTGCCAGCAGCTTAGTTCCCCAGCGGATATACAATGAGCAGTTCTTC
CDR3aa: CASSLVPQRIYNEQFF
j_gene: TRBJ2-1
v_gene: TRBV7-2
abundance: NA
d_gene: NA

CDR3nt: TGTGCCAGCAGCTTCAGGGGGCAAGTGGGAGAGACCCAGTACTTC
CDR3aa: CASSFRGQVGETQYF
j_gene: TRBJ2-5
v_gene: TRBV11-1
abundance: NA
d_gene: TRBD1

CDR3nt: TGCAGCGTTGCCGGGACTAGCGACTACGAGCAGTACTTC
CDR3aa: CSVAGTSDYEQYF
j_gene: TRBJ2-7
v_gene: TRBV29-1
abundance: NA
d_gene: TRBD2

CDR3nt: TGTGCCAGCAAACCGGGGTCGGGCCTTAGCAATCAGCCCCAGCATTTT
CDR3aa: CASKPGSGLSNQPQHF
j_gene: TRBJ1-5
v_gene: TRBV2
abundance: NA
d_gene: NA

CDR3nt: TGTGCCAGCAGCGGCTACAGGGGAGCTTTGGGGGAGCTGTTTTTT
CDR3aa: CASSGYRGALGELFF
j_gene: TRBJ2-2
v_gene: TRBV9
abundance: NA
d_gene: TRBD1

CDR3nt: TGTGCCAGCAGTTTTTTCACAGGGGGGTACGCTGAAGCTTTCTTT
CDR3aa: CASSFFTGGYAEAFF
j_gene: TRBJ1-1
v_gene: TRBV6-5
abundance: once
d_gene: TRBD1

CDR3nt: TGTGCCAGCAGCCCCCAATCAGATACGCAGTATTTT
CDR3aa: CASSPQSDTQYF
j_gene: TRBJ2-3
v_gene: TRBV9
abundance: few
d_gene: NA

CDR3nt: TGTGCCAGCAGCGTCCTAGCGGGAGGTCCCCTTAACGAGCAGTACTTC
CDR3aa: CASSVLAGGPLNEQYF
j_gene: TRBJ2-7
v_gene: TRBV9
abundance: NA
d_gene: TRBD2

CDR3nt: TGTGCCAGCAGTATTCAGGGGGCCGGAGGCTACACCTTC
CDR3aa: CASSIQGAGGYTF
j_gene: TRBJ1-2
v_gene: TRBV6-6
abundance: NA
d_gene: TRBD1

CDR3nt: TGTGCCAGTAATCTCGGTCGCCTCTCTGGAAACACCATATATTTT
CDR3aa: CASNLGRLSGNTIYF
j_gene: TRBJ1-3
v_gene: TRBV19
abundance: NA
d_gene: NA

CDR3nt: TGCGCCAGCAGCTTGGACTCTAGGCTCAACACCGGGGAGCTGTTTTTT
CDR3aa: CASSLDSRLNTGELFF
j_gene: TRBJ2-2
v_gene: TRBV5-1
abundance: NA
d_gene: NA

CDR3nt: TGCGCCAGCAGCCAAGATTTCGCTAGCGAATCTAGCACAGATACGCAGTATTTT
CDR3aa: CASSQDFASESSTDTQYF
j_gene: TRBJ2-3
v_gene: TRBV4-3
abundance: NA
d_gene: NA

CDR3nt: TGTGCCAGCAGCCGGCTGATGACAGGGGTTAATGAAAAACTGTTTTTT
CDR3aa: CASSRLMTGVNEKLFF
j_gene: TRBJ1-4
v_gene: TRBV7-2
abundance: NA
d_gene: TRBD1

CDR3nt: TGTGCCAGCAGTCCCACCAGACTAGCCAAAAACATTCAGTACTTC
CDR3aa: CASSPTRLAKNIQYF
j_gene: TRBJ2-4
v_gene: TRBV27
abundance: NA
d_gene: NA

CDR3nt: TGTGCCACCAGCAGAGGTTTATGGGGGGCCTACAATGAGCAGTTCTTC
CDR3aa: CATSRGLWGAYNEQFF
j_gene: TRBJ2-1
v_gene: TRBV15
abundance: NA
d_gene: NA

CDR3nt: TGTGCCAGCAGCTTGGATCAGGGGAATTCACCCCTCCACTTT
CDR3aa: CASSLDQGNSPLHF
j_gene: TRBJ1-6
v_gene: TRBV5-4
abundance: NA
d_gene: NA

CDR3nt: TGCGCCATCAAGGACAGGGGCGGCGAGACCCAGTACTTC
CDR3aa: CAIKDRGGETQYF
j_gene: TRBJ2-5
v_gene: TRBV23-1
abundance: few
d_gene: TRBD1

CDR3nt: TGCGCCAGCAGCCAACAACAACAGATATACGAGCAGTACTTC
CDR3aa: CASSQQQQIYEQYF
j_gene: TRBJ2-7
v_gene: TRBV4-3
abundance: NA
d_gene: NA

CDR3nt: TGTGCCAGCTCACTCGACAGCAATTCACCCCTCCACTTT
CDR3aa: CASSLDSNSPLHF
j_gene: TRBJ1-6
v_gene: TRBV18
abundance: NA
d_gene: NA

CDR3nt: TGTGCCAGCAGTTGGACATCAGATACGCAGTATTTT
CDR3aa: CASSWTSDTQYF
j_gene: TRBJ2-3
v_gene: TRBV12-3/TRBV12-4
abundance: NA
d_gene: NA

CDR3nt: TGTGCCAGCAGTTTATTAGTAGAAAACTACAATGAGCAGTTCTTC
CDR3aa: CASSLLVENYNEQFF
j_gene: TRBJ2-1
v_gene: TRBV28
abundance: NA
d_gene: NA

CDR3nt: TGTGCCAGCCGGGTTGCAGCCGTCCAACCCTTCGGAAACACCATATATTTT
CDR3aa: CASRVAAVQPFGNTIYF
j_gene: TRBJ1-3
v_gene: TRBV19
abundance: NA
d_gene: NA

CDR3nt: TGTGCCAGCTCACGCCTACGAGACTACGAGCAGTACTTC
CDR3aa: CASSRLRDYEQYF
j_gene: TRBJ2-7
v_gene: TRBV18
abundance: NA
d_gene: NA

CDR3nt: TGTGCCAGCAGCCCCGGTAGGTTGGGAGGCCTCTACAATGAGCAGTTCTTC
CDR3aa: CASSPGRLGGLYNEQFF
j_gene: TRBJ2-1
v_gene: TRBV14
abundance: NA
d_gene: NA

CDR3nt: TGTGCCACCAGCAGAGGGGACAGGGAAGGCTACGAGCAGTACTTC
CDR3aa: CATSRGDREGYEQYF
j_gene: TRBJ2-7
v_gene: TRBV15
abundance: NA
d_gene: TRBD1

CDR3nt: TGTGCCAGTAGTAGACAGTCGCGGAGTTCTGGAAACACCATATATTTT
CDR3aa: CASSRQSRSSGNTIYF
j_gene: TRBJ1-3
v_gene: TRBV19
abundance: NA
d_gene: NA

CDR3nt: TGTGCCAGCAGTAGACTAGCGGGGAACAATGAGCAGTTCTTC
CDR3aa: CASSRLAGNNEQFF
j_gene: TRBJ2-1
v_gene: TRBV27
abundance: NA
d_gene: TRBD2

CDR3nt: TGTGCCAGCAGTTTATCGACTAGCGGGAGTGGCGAGCAGTACTTC
CDR3aa: CASSLSTSGSGEQYF
j_gene: TRBJ2-7
v_gene: TRBV27
abundance: NA
d_gene: TRBD2

CDR3nt: TGCGCCAGCAGCCGAGACCCGGACACCGGGGAGCTGTTTTTT
CDR3aa: CASSRDPDTGELFF
j_gene: TRBJ2-2
v_gene: TRBV4-3
abundance: NA
d_gene: NA

CDR3nt: TGTGCCAGCAGCTTAAGGGCTAGCGACATCTACAATGAGCAGTTCTTC
CDR3aa: CASSLRASDIYNEQFF
j_gene: TRBJ2-1
v_gene: TRBV11-2
abundance: NA
d_gene: NA

CDR3nt: TGTGCCAGCAGCCAGGTGGGGAGTAGCTCCTACGAGCAGTACTTC
CDR3aa: CASSQVGSSSYEQYF
j_gene: TRBJ2-7
v_gene: TRBV7-8
abundance: NA
d_gene: NA

CDR3nt: TGTGCCAGCAGCCAAGTACAGCCCCAGCATTTT
CDR3aa: CASSQVQPQHF
j_gene: TRBJ1-5
v_gene: TRBV3-1/TRBV3-2
abundance: NA
d_gene: NA

CDR3nt: TGTGCCAGTAGTATAGGAGGAAAAGAGACCCAGTACTTC
CDR3aa: CASSIGGKETQYF
j_gene: TRBJ2-5
v_gene: TRBV19
abundance: NA
d_gene: NA

CDR3nt: TGCGCCAGCAGCCCGGGACTAGCGGGAGAGACCCAGTACTTC
CDR3aa: CASSPGLAGETQYF
j_gene: TRBJ2-5
v_gene: TRBV5-1
abundance: NA
d_gene: TRBD2

CDR3nt: TGTGCCAGCAGCTTTCTAGCGGGAGGGAACGAGCAGTACTTC
CDR3aa: CASSFLAGGNEQYF
j_gene: TRBJ2-7
v_gene: TRBV7-2
abundance: NA
d_gene: TRBD2

CDR3nt: TGTGCCAGCAGCCTACAGGGGGCTAATGAAAAACTGTTTTTT
CDR3aa: CASSLQGANEKLFF
j_gene: TRBJ1-4
v_gene: TRBV3-1/TRBV3-2
abundance: few
d_gene: TRBD1

CDR3nt: TGTGCCAGCAGCTTCCACGCCAGCTCCTACAATGAGCAGTTCTTC
CDR3aa: CASSFHASSYNEQFF
j_gene: TRBJ2-1
v_gene: TRBV11-3
abundance: NA
d_gene: NA

CDR3nt: TGTGCCAGCAGGCGGACAGAAAACACTGAAGCTTTCTTT
CDR3aa: CASRRTENTEAFF
j_gene: TRBJ1-1
v_gene: TRBV11-2
abundance: NA
d_gene: NA

CDR3nt: TGTGCCAGCAGTTTATCCGGGGTAGGACTGGTCGGCTACACCTTC
CDR3aa: CASSLSGVGLVGYTF
j_gene: TRBJ1-2
v_gene: TRBV27
abundance: NA
d_gene: NA

CDR3nt: TGTGCCAGCAGTGATATATCAGAGACAGGGTCCTACGAGCAGTACTTC
CDR3aa: CASSDISETGSYEQYF
j_gene: TRBJ2-7
v_gene: TRBV25-1
abundance: NA
d_gene: TRBD1

CDR3nt: TGCGCCAGCAGCCAGGTCCCACTAGCGGGAGGGCCTAATGAGCAGTTCTTC
CDR3aa: CASSQVPLAGGPNEQFF
j_gene: TRBJ2-1
v_gene: TRBV4-1
abundance: NA
d_gene: TRBD2

CDR3nt: TGTGCCAGCAGCTTAGACAGGGGGCGAGAGCAGTACTTC
CDR3aa: CASSLDRGREQYF
j_gene: TRBJ2-7
v_gene: TRBV11-2
abundance: NA
d_gene: TRBD1